Each of the 8 T cell receptor beta chains below was sequenced from the same sample in a study of T cells after yellow fever vaccination. TCRdb itself ran the 5' RACE reads through MiXCR, one entry per CDR3 protein. The sample lists about 230,000 distinct CDR3 sequences, 5.5% to 8.5% occurring once. This specimen consisted of CD4+ T cells sorted from PBMCs, obtained on the day of the yellow fever booster vaccination. The source is a young man who received the YFV17D yellow fever vaccine.

This clonotype was found many times. The CDR3 DNA is TGCAGTGCTAGAGATCTGGTGCTGGACGAGCAGTACTTC. Translation gives CSARDLVLDEQYF. The V call is TRBV20-1, the J call TRBJ2-7; D not certain. Germline V gene data show CDR1 as DFQATT and CDR2 as SNEGSKA (reference sequence). Trimming took 0 bases from V and 5 from J, leaving 11 bases between them. This CDR3 has 13 amino acids.

A few counts support this clonotype. The V gene is TRBV24-1, the J gene TRBJ2-3, with D maybe TRBD2 (6 bases). The length of the CDR3 is 16 residues. V gave up 2 bases and J gave up 1 base, with 12 bases separating them. Germline CDR1 reads KGHDR; CDR2 reads SFDVKD. In nucleotides, the CDR3 is TGTGCCACCAGTGATTCTCCCGGGGGTCGCACAGATACGCAGTATTTT. Translated, it gives CATSDSPGGRTDTQYF.

This clonotype was counted at least ten times. The gene calls are TRBV5-1 and TRBJ2-7, with unresolved D. Trimming removed 2 bases from V and 7 bases from J, with 7 bases in between. This CDR3 has 11 amino acids. The germline V gene encodes CDR1 SGHRS and CDR2 YFSETQ. The CDR3 DNA sequence: TGCGCCAGCAGCTTCGAACCAGAGCAGTACTTC. Protein sequence: CASSFEPEQYF.

V and J are TRBV15 and TRBJ2-1, with TRBD2 as a possible D gene (7 bases). From germline, CDR1 is LNHNV and CDR2 YYDKDF (reference sequence). The V and J ends lost 0 bases and 0 bases respectively, with 9 bases between them. This CDR3 is built from 16 residues. CDR3 DNA sequence: TGTGCCACCAGCAGAGATGGGGGGGCCTCCTACAATGAGCAGTTCTTC. It translates to CATSRDGGASYNEQFF.

CDR3 residues: CASSPAGSTNEKLFF. The CDR3 DNA reads TGTGCCAGCAGCCCAGCGGGATCGACTAATGAAAAACTGTTTTTT. V usage is TRBV7-9 and J usage is TRBJ1-4; D ambiguous. CDR1 SEHNR and CDR2 FQNEAQ come from the germline V gene (reference sequence). The CDR3 spans 15 residues. The V end lost 5 bases, the J end lost 2 bases, and 12 bases lay between the germline ends.

This clonotype was detected ten times or more. The rearrangement links TRBV27 to TRBJ2-3, with TRBD2 matching 12 bases. The germline CDR1 and CDR2 sequences are MNHEY and SMNVEV (reference sequence). V lost 5 bases and J lost 4; bases outside the gene matches: 7. CDR3 length equals 16 residues. CDR3 bases: TGTGCCAGCAGTGGGCTAGCGGGAGGGCTCGCAGATACGCAGTATTTT. It encodes CASSGLAGGLADTQYF.

The chain carries TRBV5-4 and TRBJ2-2; tentatively, D is TRBD1 or TRBD2 (5 bases each). Per the germline V gene, CDR1 is SGHNT and CDR2 is YYREEE (reference sequence). V lost 0 bases to trimming and J lost 7 bases, with 10 bases between them. There are 14 residues in the CDR3. The CDR3 loop is CASSLGQGDGELFF. The CDR3, as DNA: TGTGCCAGCAGCTTGGGCCAGGGAGACGGGGAGCTGTTTTTT.

DNA for the CDR3: TGTGCCAGCTCACCACCCGGGACAGGGGCATACACCGGGGAGCTGTTTTTT. Protein sequence: CASSPPGTGAYTGELFF. The V and J genes are TRBV18 and TRBJ2-2, with 10 positions matching TRBD1. Unmatched junction bases numbered 4, after V lost 0 bases and J lost 3 bases. Germline V gene lookup returns CDR1 KGHSH and CDR2 LQKENI. The CDR3 is 17 residues long.